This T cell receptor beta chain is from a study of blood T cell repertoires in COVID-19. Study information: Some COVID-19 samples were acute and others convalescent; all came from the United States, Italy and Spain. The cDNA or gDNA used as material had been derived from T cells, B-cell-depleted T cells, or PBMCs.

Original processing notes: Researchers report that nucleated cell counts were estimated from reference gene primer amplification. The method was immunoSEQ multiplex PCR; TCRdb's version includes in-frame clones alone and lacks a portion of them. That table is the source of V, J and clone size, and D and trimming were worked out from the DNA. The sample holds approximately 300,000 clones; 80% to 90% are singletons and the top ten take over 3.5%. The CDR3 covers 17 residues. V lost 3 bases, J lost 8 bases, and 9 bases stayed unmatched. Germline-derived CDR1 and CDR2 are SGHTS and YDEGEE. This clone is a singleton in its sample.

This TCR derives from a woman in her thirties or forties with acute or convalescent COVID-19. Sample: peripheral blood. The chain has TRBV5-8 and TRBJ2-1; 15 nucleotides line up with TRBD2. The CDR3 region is CASSSQRTSGGDDEQFF. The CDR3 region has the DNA TGTGCCAGCAGCTCCCAACGGACTAGCGGGGGGGACGATGAGCAGTTCTTC.